The entry below gives a single TCR beta chain sequence along with its context. What it recognizes is unknown. Germline V gene data show CDR1 as MNHNY and CDR2 as SVGAGI (reference sequence). CDR3 length: 15 amino acids. V dropped 4 bases and J dropped 4 bases, with 14 bases sitting between them. Samples came from healthy bone marrow donors. The entry originates in a study of cytomegalovirus exposure and HLA in healthy donors. General study findings and limits: As confirmed in vitro, a few CMV-associated chains were specific for CMV antigens. The records held CMV serostatus as the only immune exposure information.

Use of 60 Vbeta and 13 Jbeta primers characterized the PCR. Only in-frame clones appear in the TCRdb table, and some are missing; sequencing was by immunoSEQ multiplex PCR. The sample has roughly 140,000 clones; around three quarters are singletons. The TCR originated in a man between 40 and 49 years old in good health and CMV-seropositive. The specimen was PBMCs. The chain employs TRBV6-6 and TRBJ2-1, with D maybe TRBD2 (6 bases). CDR3 region: CASSFPPSGYNEQFF. CDR3 coding DNA: TGTGCCAGCAGTTTTCCCCCAAGCGGGTACAATGAGCAGTTCTTC.